Following are 27 T cell receptor beta chains from one sample sequenced in a study of blood T cell repertoires in COVID-19. Sequencing used immunoSEQ multiplex PCR; TCRdb keeps in-frame clones, though not all of them. The data show over 200,000 clones, with around four fifths seen just once and approximately 18% held by the top ten. The specimen sequenced was peripheral blood. The receptors come from a woman older than 75 with active or convalescent COVID-19.

The chain is built from TRBV13 and TRBJ2-1, with 7 positions matching TRBD2. With 5 bases clipped from V and 4 bases from J, the junction kept 5 bases outside the gene matches. The CDR3 contains 14 residues. In germline, CDR1 is PRHDT, CDR2 FYEKMQ (reference sequence). The CDR3 DNA reads as TGTGCCAGCAGCGTTCAGGGAGGGTACAATGAGCAGTTCTTC. This translates into CASSVQGGYNEQFF.

The chain combines TRBV18 with TRBJ2-5; D unresolved. The CDR3 consists of 14 residues. Trimming took off 2 bases at V and 3 bases at J, with 10 bases between the two ends. Germline assignment: CDR1 KGHSH and CDR2 LQKENI. The CDR3 nucleotides are TGTGCCAGCTCACCAATCGTCGGTGAAGAGACCCAGTACTTC. This gives the protein CASSPIVGEETQYF.

The chain employs TRBV2 and TRBJ1-4, with D uncertain. V was clipped by 2 bases and J by 3 bases, with 10 bases between them. The CDR3 spans 15 residues. Per germline, CDR1 SNHLY and CDR2 FYNNEI. The CDR3 sequence: CASSERGRANEKLFF. The CDR3 DNA reads TGTGCCAGCAGTGAAAGAGGGAGGGCTAATGAAAAACTGTTTTTT.

This chain links TRBV5-1 with TRBJ2-1; D uncertain. The CDR3 contains 15 residues. In germline, CDR1 is SGHRS, CDR2 YFSETQ. Trimming left V 0 bases short and J 9 bases short, with 16 bases between. CDR3 region: CASSLALAAPREQFF. CDR3 DNA: TGCGCCAGCAGCTTGGCCTTGGCCGCTCCTCGTGAGCAGTTCTTC.

This chain joins TRBV11-1 and TRBJ2-7, with unresolved D. The CDR3 contains 15 residues. Germline V CDR1 and CDR2: SGHAT, FQDESV (reference sequence). V shed 1 base and J shed 2 bases, with 12 bases lying between them. The CDR3 reads CASSLGVEATYEQYF. The CDR3 DNA reads TGTGCCAGCAGCTTAGGTGTAGAAGCCACCTACGAGCAGTACTTC.

The CDR3, as DNA: TGTGCCAGCAGTTTTGACAGGGCATCCTACGAGCAGTACTTC. This translates into CASSFDRASYEQYF. The rearrangement links TRBV7-2 to TRBJ2-7, with 7 nucleotides matching TRBD1. The V gene end was trimmed by 6 bases and the J gene end by 1 base; junction bases not matched to a gene: 6. Germline V CDR1 and CDR2: SGHTA, FQGNSA. This CDR3 contains 14 residues.

V usage is TRBV15 and J usage is TRBJ2-5; D remains ambiguous. Per the germline V gene, CDR1 is LNHNV and CDR2 is YYDKDF (reference sequence). The CDR3 has 13 residues. V was shortened by 0 bases and J by 7 bases, with 9 bases between the two germline ends. The CDR3 sequence: CATSRDLIGTQYF. CDR3 bases: TGTGCCACCAGCAGAGATCTGATCGGGACCCAGTACTTC.

The chain combines TRBV7-3 with TRBJ2-6, with D possibly matching TRBD1 (6 bases). V gave up 5 bases and J gave up 1 base, with 12 bases separating them. Germline V gene data show CDR1 as SGHTA and CDR2 as FQGTGA. This CDR3 is built from 16 residues. CDR3 protein: CASSPDRTSGANVLTF. The CDR3 DNA reads TGTGCCAGCAGCCCGGACAGAACTTCTGGGGCCAACGTCCTGACTTTC.

The chain employs TRBV7-2 and TRBJ2-5; 13 bases line up with TRBD2. Germline-derived CDR1 and CDR2 are SGHTA and FQGNSA. V lost 6 bases, J lost 5 bases, and 6 bases stayed unmatched. CDR3 length: 15 residues. CDR3 DNA sequence: TGTGCCAGCAGTTACGGACTAGCGGGAGTGGAGACCCAGTACTTC. Translated: CASSYGLAGVETQYF.

The rearrangement joins TRBV5-6 to TRBJ1-2; 7 bases are a match to TRBD1. With 4 bases clipped from V and 3 bases from J, the junction kept 3 bases outside the gene matches. Germline lookup yields CDR1 SGHDT and CDR2 YYEEEE. The CDR3 sequence is 13 residues long. The CDR3 DNA reads TGTGCCAGCAGCACCGACAGGGACTATGGCTACACCTTC. Amino acids: CASSTDRDYGYTF.

The chain links TRBV11-2 to TRBJ2-7; possible D gene TRBD2, 7 bases. V lost 8 bases and J 3 bases, leaving 20 bases between the germline ends. Germline assignment: CDR1 SGHAT and CDR2 FQNNGV. The CDR3 is 15 amino acids. CDR3 amino acids: CASGHLAGALYEQYF. The DNA for the CDR3 is TGTGCCAGCGGCCACCTGGCGGGGGCACTCTACGAGCAGTACTTC.

CDR3 in amino acids: CASSLGAGDLTDTQYF. CDR3 bases: TGCGCCAGCAGCTTAGGAGCGGGAGACTTAACAGATACGCAGTATTTT. The chain recombines TRBV5-1 with TRBJ2-3; 8 nucleotides agree with TRBD2. This CDR3 region has 16 residues. From germline, CDR1 is SGHRS and CDR2 YFSETQ. V lost 2 bases to trimming and J lost 3 bases; unmatched junction nucleotides: 8.

V is TRBV18 and J is TRBJ2-3; 11 bases align to TRBD2. Germline CDR1 is KGHSH and CDR2 is LQKENI. V shed 3 bases, J shed 1 base, and the junction held 9 bases outside the gene matches. This CDR3 comprises 18 residues. CDR3 protein: CASSPWTSGRRGTDTQYF. Here the CDR3 DNA reads TGTGCCAGCTCACCTTGGACTAGCGGGCGACGCGGCACAGATACGCAGTATTTT.

The rearrangement uses TRBV11-2 and TRBJ2-1, with 8 bases lining up with TRBD2. There are 17 residues in the CDR3. Germline trimming cut 1 base from V and 2 bases from J; bases unmatched to any gene: 7. In germline, CDR1 is SGHAT, CDR2 FQNNGV. Written as DNA, the CDR3 is TGTGCCAGCAGCTTAGGGGGCGGGAGGACCACCTACAATGAGCAGTTCTTC. It specifies CASSLGGGRTTYNEQFF.

This chain uses TRBV27 with TRBJ2-1, with 11 nucleotides matching TRBD2. Germline trimming cut 2 bases from V and 2 bases from J; bases unmatched to any gene: 2. Germline assignment: CDR1 MNHEY and CDR2 SMNVEV (reference sequence). This CDR3 is 16 amino acids long. The CDR3 nucleotides read TGTGCCAGCAGTTTACGACTAGCGGGGACCTACAATGAGCAGTTCTTC. Protein sequence: CASSLRLAGTYNEQFF.

This rearrangement joins TRBV2 to TRBJ2-7; tentatively, D is TRBD2 (7 bases). Germline assignment: CDR1 SNHLY and CDR2 FYNNEI. The CDR3 has 13 residues. V lost 8 bases and J 3 bases, leaving 14 bases between the germline ends. CDR3 nucleotide sequence: TGTGCCAGCGGGGAGGGGACAAACTACGAGCAGTACTTC. Its translation: CASGEGTNYEQYF.

The chain couples TRBV28 to TRBJ2-7; no definite D call. The CDR3 is 15 amino acids. With 2 bases removed from V and 0 bases from J, the gap between germline ends came to 11 bases. From germline, CDR1 is MDHEN and CDR2 SYDVKM. As DNA, the CDR3 is TGTGCCAGCAGTTTAGAAGGCAGAGGCTCCTACGAGCAGTACTTC. It translates to CASSLEGRGSYEQYF. The full variable domain, completed using reference TRBV28 and TRBJ2-7, is DVKVTQSSRYLVKRTGEKVFLECVQDMDHENMFWYRQDPGLGLRLIYFSYDVKMKEKGDIPEGYSVSREKKERFSLILESASTNQTSMYLCASSLEGRGSYEQYFGPGTRLTVT.

In DNA form, the CDR3 reads TGTGCCAGCAGCTCCCCGGCCTGGGCCGGTAACACTGAAGCTTTCTTT. As protein: CASSSPAWAGNTEAFF. This chain connects TRBV5-4 to TRBJ1-1; D is uncertain. Trimming removed 3 bases from V and 2 bases from J, with 17 bases in between. Germline V gene lookup returns CDR1 SGHNT and CDR2 YYREEE (reference sequence). CDR3 length: 16 residues. Filled out from reference TRBV5-4 and TRBJ1-1, the complete variable domain reads ETGVTQSPTHLIKTRGQQVTLRCSSQSGHNTVSWYQQALGQGPQFIFQYYREEENGRGNFPPRFSGLQFPNYSSELNVNALELDDSALYLCASSSPAWAGNTEAFFGQGTRLTVV.

The chain has TRBV7-2 and TRBJ1-4, with D possibly matching TRBD1 (5 bases). CDR3 size: 15 residues. Germline CDR1 is SGHTA and CDR2 is FQGNSA. V lost 5 bases and J 4 bases, leaving 14 bases between the germline ends. The CDR3 loop reads CASSGLGGSNEKLFF. Here the CDR3 DNA reads TGTGCCAGCAGCGGCCTTGGGGGGAGTAATGAAAAACTGTTTTTT.

V gene TRBV9 combines with J gene TRBJ2-3; D gene ambiguous. Trimming shortened V by 0 bases and J by 6 bases, and 8 bases separated the two germline ends. This CDR3 has 13 amino acids. Germline V gene lookup returns CDR1 SGDLS and CDR2 YYNGEE. This CDR3 reads CASSVDVRDTQYF. As DNA, the CDR3 is TGTGCCAGCAGCGTAGACGTGAGGGATACGCAGTATTTT.

The chain combines TRBV6-2 or TRBV6-3 with TRBJ2-2; the match to TRBD1 covers 7 bases. The CDR3 extends over 15 amino acids. The V and J ends lost 5 bases and 1 base, in that order; junction bases with no gene match: 4. Germline V gene data show CDR1 as MNHEY and CDR2 as SVGEGT. The CDR3 here is CASSPDRRNTGELFF. CDR3 DNA sequence: TGTGCCAGCAGTCCGGACAGGAGGAACACCGGGGAGCTGTTTTTT.

With regard to this clone: This sample also contains other DNA sequences that code for the same CDR3. The rearrangement links TRBV5-1 to TRBJ1-1, with TRBD1 matching 8 bases. This CDR3 has 14 amino acids. Per the germline V gene, CDR1 is SGHRS and CDR2 is YFSETQ. V shed 2 bases, J shed 1 base, and the junction held 1 base outside the gene matches. CDR3 DNA: TGCGCCAGCAGCTTAGGGACAGGGAACACTGAAGCTTTCTTT. Its protein product is CASSLGTGNTEAFF.

This chain links TRBV2 with TRBJ1-5; 9 bases agree with TRBD1. V gave up 5 bases and J gave up 3 bases; unmatched junction bases: 5. The germline V gene has CDR1 SNHLY and CDR2 FYNNEI. The CDR3 runs 15 residues. The CDR3, as DNA: TGTGCCAGCAGTCAGGGACAGGGTTACAATCAGCCCCAGCATTTT. Translating it yields CASSQGQGYNQPQHF.

V is TRBV14 and J is TRBJ2-5; 12 positions agree with TRBD2. The CDR3 contains 18 residues. Germline V gene sequence: CDR1 SGHDN, CDR2 FVKESK. The J segment lost 1 base and the V segment lost 0 bases, leaving 6 bases of the junction unmatched. CDR3 region: CASSQELAGGPLQETQYF. CDR3 nucleotides: TGTGCCAGCAGCCAAGAACTAGCGGGGGGACCGCTCCAAGAGACCCAGTACTTC.

The chain employs TRBV5-8 and TRBJ2-3; the match to TRBD2 covers 8 bases. This CDR3 is 15 amino acids long. The V gene end was trimmed by 3 bases and the J gene end by 2 bases; junction bases not matched to a gene: 5. In germline, CDR1 is SGHTS, CDR2 YDEGEE. Here the CDR3 DNA reads TGTGCCAGCAGCTCCGGGACTAGTAACACAGATACGCAGTATTTT. Its translation: CASSSGTSNTDTQYF.

The gene calls are TRBV7-3 and TRBJ1-1, with D unclear. Per the germline V gene, CDR1 is SGHTA and CDR2 is FQGTGA. Trimming cost V 6 bases and J 8 bases, with 10 bases left between them. This CDR3 spans 11 amino acids. Written as DNA, the CDR3 is TGTGCCAGCAGGAAGGAGGGAGAAGCTTTCTTT. Translated: CASRKEGEAFF.

The chain has TRBV19 and TRBJ1-4; 7 bases agree with TRBD1. Germline CDR1 is LNHDA and CDR2 is SQIVND (reference sequence). V gave up 8 bases and J gave up 8 bases; unmatched junction bases: 11. The CDR3 loop spans 14 amino acids. The CDR3 here is CASSDRKLGEKLFF. The CDR3 DNA is TGTGCCAGTTCGGACAGGAAGTTGGGCGAAAAACTGTTTTTT.